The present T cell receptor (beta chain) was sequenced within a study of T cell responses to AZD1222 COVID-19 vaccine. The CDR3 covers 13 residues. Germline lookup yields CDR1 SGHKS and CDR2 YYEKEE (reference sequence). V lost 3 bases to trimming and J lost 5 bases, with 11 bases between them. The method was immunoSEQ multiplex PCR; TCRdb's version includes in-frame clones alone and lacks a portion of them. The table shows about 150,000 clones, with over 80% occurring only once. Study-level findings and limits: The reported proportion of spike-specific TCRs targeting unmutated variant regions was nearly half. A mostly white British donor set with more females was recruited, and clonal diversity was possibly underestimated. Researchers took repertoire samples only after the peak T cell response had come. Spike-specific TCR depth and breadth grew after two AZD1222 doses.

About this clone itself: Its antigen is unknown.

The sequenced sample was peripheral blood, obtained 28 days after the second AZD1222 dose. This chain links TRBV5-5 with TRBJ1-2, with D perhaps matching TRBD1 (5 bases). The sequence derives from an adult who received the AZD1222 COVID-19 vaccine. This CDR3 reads CASSSGTAYGYTF. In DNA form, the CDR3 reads TGTGCCAGCAGCTCCGGGACGGCATATGGCTACACCTTC.